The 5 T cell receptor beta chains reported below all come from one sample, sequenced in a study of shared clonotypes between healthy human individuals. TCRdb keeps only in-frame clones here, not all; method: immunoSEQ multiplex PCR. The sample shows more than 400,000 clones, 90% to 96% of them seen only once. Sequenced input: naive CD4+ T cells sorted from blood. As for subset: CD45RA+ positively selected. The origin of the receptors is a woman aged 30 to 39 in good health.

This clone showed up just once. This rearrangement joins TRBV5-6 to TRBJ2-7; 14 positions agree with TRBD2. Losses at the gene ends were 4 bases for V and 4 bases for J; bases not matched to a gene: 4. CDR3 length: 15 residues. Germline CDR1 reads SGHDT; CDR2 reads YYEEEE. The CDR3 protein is CASSAGTSGRYEQYF. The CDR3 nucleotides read TGTGCCAGCAGCGCCGGGACTAGCGGGAGATACGAGCAGTACTTC. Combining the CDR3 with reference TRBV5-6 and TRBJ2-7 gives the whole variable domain DAGVTQSPTHLIKTRGQQVTLRCSPKSGHDTVSWYQQALGQGPQFIFQYYEEEERQRGNFPDRFSGHQFPNYSSELNVNALLLGDSALYLCASSAGTSGRYEQYFGPGTRLTVT.

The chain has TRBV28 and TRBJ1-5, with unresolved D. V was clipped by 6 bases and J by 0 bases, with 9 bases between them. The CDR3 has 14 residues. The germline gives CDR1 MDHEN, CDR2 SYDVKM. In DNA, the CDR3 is TGTGCCAGCAGAAGACGTAATAGCAATCAGCCCCAGCATTTT. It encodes CASRRRNSNQPQHF.

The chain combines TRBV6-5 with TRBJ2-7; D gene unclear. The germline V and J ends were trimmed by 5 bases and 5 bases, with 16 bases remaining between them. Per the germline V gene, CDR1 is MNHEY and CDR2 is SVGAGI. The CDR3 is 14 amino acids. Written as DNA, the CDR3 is TGTGCCAGCAGTAAGGGTAGGGTTTTCGACGAGCAGTACTTC. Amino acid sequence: CASSKGRVFDEQYF.

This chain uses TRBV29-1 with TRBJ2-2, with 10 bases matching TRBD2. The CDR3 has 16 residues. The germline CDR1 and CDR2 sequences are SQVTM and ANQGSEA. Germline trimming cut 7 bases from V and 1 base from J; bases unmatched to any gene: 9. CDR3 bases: TGCAGCGCCAGGACTAGCGGAACAAAGAACACCGGGGAGCTGTTTTTT. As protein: CSARTSGTKNTGELFF.

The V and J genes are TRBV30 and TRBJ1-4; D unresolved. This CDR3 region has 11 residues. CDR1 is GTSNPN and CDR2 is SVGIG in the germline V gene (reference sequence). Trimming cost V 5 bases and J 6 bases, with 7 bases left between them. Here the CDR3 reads CAWHRDEKLFF. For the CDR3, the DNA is TGTGCCTGGCATCGAGATGAAAAACTGTTTTTT.